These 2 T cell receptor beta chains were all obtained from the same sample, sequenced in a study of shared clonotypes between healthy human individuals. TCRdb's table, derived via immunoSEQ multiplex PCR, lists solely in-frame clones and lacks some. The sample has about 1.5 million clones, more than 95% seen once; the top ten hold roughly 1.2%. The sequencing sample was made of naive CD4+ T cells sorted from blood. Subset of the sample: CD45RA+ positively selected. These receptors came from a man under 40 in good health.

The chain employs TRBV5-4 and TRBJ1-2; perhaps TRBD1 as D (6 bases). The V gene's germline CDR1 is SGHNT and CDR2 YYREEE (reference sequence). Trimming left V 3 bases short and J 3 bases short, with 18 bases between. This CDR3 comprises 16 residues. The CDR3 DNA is TGTGCCAGCAGCTACGGACAGCACCAACATGACTATGGCTACACCTTC. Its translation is CASSYGQHQHDYGYTF.

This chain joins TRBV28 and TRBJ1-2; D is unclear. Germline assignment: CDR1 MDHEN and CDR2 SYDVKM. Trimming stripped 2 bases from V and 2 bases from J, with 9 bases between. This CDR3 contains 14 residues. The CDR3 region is CASSLKARNYGYTF. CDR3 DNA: TGTGCCAGCAGTTTAAAGGCCAGGAACTATGGCTACACCTTC.